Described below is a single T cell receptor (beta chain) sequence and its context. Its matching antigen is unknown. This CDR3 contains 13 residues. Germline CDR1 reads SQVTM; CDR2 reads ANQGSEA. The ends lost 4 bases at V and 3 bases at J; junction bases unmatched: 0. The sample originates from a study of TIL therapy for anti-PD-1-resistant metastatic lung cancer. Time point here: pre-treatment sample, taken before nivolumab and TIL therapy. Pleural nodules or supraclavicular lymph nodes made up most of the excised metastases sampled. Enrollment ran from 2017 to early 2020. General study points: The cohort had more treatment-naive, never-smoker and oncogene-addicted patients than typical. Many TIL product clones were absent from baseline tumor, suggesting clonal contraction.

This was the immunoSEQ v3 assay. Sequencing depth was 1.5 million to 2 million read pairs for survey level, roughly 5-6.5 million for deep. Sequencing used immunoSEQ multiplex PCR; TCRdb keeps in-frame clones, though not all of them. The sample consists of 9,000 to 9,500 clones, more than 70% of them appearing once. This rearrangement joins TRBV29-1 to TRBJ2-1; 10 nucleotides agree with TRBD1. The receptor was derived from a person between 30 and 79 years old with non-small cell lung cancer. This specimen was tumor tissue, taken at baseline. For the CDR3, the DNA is TGCAGCGTTGGGACAGGGGGCTACAATGAGCAGTTCTTC. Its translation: CSVGTGGYNEQFF.